Presented here are 18 T cell receptor beta chains from one specimen sequenced in a study of graft-versus-host responses after intestinal transplantation (dated by TCRdb to the early 2020s). To prepare the library, the immunoSEQ multiplex PCR assay was applied. Held by TCRdb, this immuneACCESS table contains in-frame sequences only and omits some clones. Under half of the omission traces to an unresolved V gene where checked; the cause of the rest is unknown. Within this sample are under 25,000 clones, with roughly a third of them counted one time only. The ten largest make up roughly 2% of the sample. Read against the paper, the sample's time point label means: cells obtained before transplantation from donor or recipient. The specimen was alloreactive CD4+ T cells from a mixed lymphocyte reaction culture, collected before transplantation. What this sample's cell subset or site label stands for: CFSE-low proliferating T cells sorted from roughly six-day pre-transplant mixed lymphocyte reaction (GvH or HvG direction). These receptors originate from a human patient who was an organ donor for intestinal transplantation.

The chain couples TRBV2 to TRBJ2-5, with D perhaps TRBD1 (6 bases). Looked up from germline, CDR1 is SNHLY and CDR2 is FYNNEI. CDR3 length: 13 residues. The V gene lost 4 bases and the J gene lost 0 bases, with 6 bases spanning the gap. The CDR3 loop is CASSGTDQETQYF. CDR3 coding DNA: TGTGCCAGCAGTGGGACAGACCAAGAGACCCAGTACTTC.

The chain has TRBV5-4 and TRBJ2-3; D is ambiguous. In germline, CDR1 is SGHNT, CDR2 YYREEE (reference sequence). Trimming removed 3 bases at V and 0 bases at J, with 11 bases between. This CDR3 has 15 residues. The CDR3 coding sequence is TGTGCCAGCAGCTCCCCCCGAGGTAGCACAGATACGCAGTATTTT. Its translation is CASSSPRGSTDTQYF.

This clone was picked up a small number of times. The rearrangement joins TRBV29-1 to TRBJ1-4; TRBD1 might be the D (5 bases). From germline, CDR1 is SQVTM and CDR2 ANQGSEA. This CDR3 contains 15 residues. Trimming stripped 3 bases from V and 3 bases from J, with 14 bases between. The CDR3 is CSVDILGEANEKLFF. The CDR3 region has the DNA TGCAGCGTTGACATCCTAGGGGAGGCTAATGAAAAACTGTTTTTT. The full variable domain, its missing parts supplied by reference TRBV29-1 and TRBJ1-4, is SAVISQKPSRDICQRGTSLTIQCQVDSQVTMMFWYRQQPGQSLTLIATANQGSEATYESGFVIDKFPISRPNLTFSTLTVSNMSPEDSSIYLCSVDILGEANEKLFFGSGTQLSVL.

V is TRBV6-1 and J is TRBJ1-5; unclear D gene. Germline CDR1 MNHNS, CDR2 SASEGT. The CDR3 consists of 15 residues. Trimming removed 7 bases from V and 5 bases from J, with 18 bases in between. This CDR3 is CASTTRTTRDQPQHF. In nucleotides, the CDR3 is TGTGCCAGCACAACACGGACGACGAGGGATCAGCCCCAGCATTTT.

This clone was found a few times. The chain combines TRBV7-9 with TRBJ2-1; the match to TRBD2 covers 14 bases. The CDR3 consists of 16 residues. J gave up 7 bases and V 8 bases, and 10 bases lay outside the gene matches. CDR1 and CDR2 from the germline V gene are SEHNR and FQNEAQ (reference sequence). The CDR3 protein is CASVSSGTSGRNEQFF. In DNA form, the CDR3 reads TGTGCCAGCGTATCATCCGGGACTAGCGGGAGAAATGAGCAGTTCTTC.

This clone is classed as medium-sized. The CDR3 protein is CASRKGDGYTF. Written as DNA, the CDR3 is TGTGCCAGTAGGAAGGGAGATGGCTACACCTTC. V usage is TRBV19 and J usage is TRBJ1-2; unclear D gene. Germline CDR1 is LNHDA and CDR2 is SQIVND (reference sequence). CDR3 length: 11 amino acids. Trimming removed 6 bases from V and 6 bases from J, with 8 bases in between. Complete variable domain (other parts from reference TRBV19 and TRBJ1-2): DGGITQSPKYLFRKEGQNVTLSCEQNLNHDAMYWYRQDPGQGLRLIYYSQIVNDFQKGDIAEGYSVSREKKESFPLTVTSAQKNPTAFYLCASRKGDGYTFGSGTRLTVV.

CDR3 region: CASSEYRGWETQYF. The CDR3 DNA is TGTGCCAGCAGTGAATATCGGGGATGGGAGACCCAGTACTTC. This chain links TRBV25-1 with TRBJ2-5; TRBD2 is a possible D gene (5 bases). Germline lookup yields CDR1 MGHDK and CDR2 SYGVNS. This CDR3 is built from 14 residues. The V end lost 0 bases, the J end lost 5 bases, and 10 bases lay between the germline ends.

The V call is TRBV6-1, the J call TRBJ2-6; unclear D gene. This CDR3 comprises 16 residues. In germline, CDR1 is MNHNS, CDR2 SASEGT. Deletions cut 1 base from V and 3 bases from J, with 10 bases between. CDR3 protein: CASSEGVGYGANVLTF. CDR3 nucleotides: TGTGCCAGCAGTGAAGGGGTAGGCTATGGGGCCAACGTCCTGACTTTC.

The CDR3 loop is CASSYDKQGWFYYEQYF. The DNA for the CDR3 is TGTGCCAGCAGCTACGATAAACAGGGATGGTTTTACTACGAGCAGTACTTC. This chain links TRBV28 with TRBJ2-7, with D possibly being TRBD1 (6 bases). The CDR3 loop spans 17 amino acids. The V end lost 6 bases, the J end lost 3 bases, and 24 bases lay between the germline ends. Germline V gene sequence: CDR1 MDHEN, CDR2 SYDVKM.

This chain uses TRBV6-1 with TRBJ2-3; D not resolved. In germline, CDR1 is MNHNS, CDR2 SASEGT. CDR3 size: 10 residues. V was shortened by 8 bases and J by 9 bases, with 9 bases between the two germline ends. The CDR3: CASARRTQYF. The CDR3 region has the DNA TGTGCCAGCGCCCGCCGGACGCAGTATTTT.

As for this clone: Other DNA sequences in the same sample also yield this CDR3. The rearrangement uses TRBV5-1 and TRBJ2-5, with 9 bases lining up with TRBD1. Germline V gene lookup returns CDR1 SGHRS and CDR2 YFSETQ. V was pared by 4 bases and J by 5 bases, with 3 bases of the junction left unmatched. The CDR3 spans 13 residues. In DNA form, the CDR3 reads TGCGCCAGCAGCCCCGGGACAGGGGAGACCCAGTACTTC. This gives the protein CASSPGTGETQYF.

In this sample, this clone turned up once. This rearrangement joins TRBV7-9 to TRBJ1-1; D might be TRBD1 (5 bases). The CDR3 covers 12 residues. The germline gives CDR1 SEHNR, CDR2 FQNEAQ (reference sequence). V was cut by 8 bases and J by 10 bases, with 17 bases left in between. The CDR3 reads CASGRGDWLAFF. CDR3 sequence (DNA): TGTGCCAGCGGACGGGGGGATTGGTTAGCTTTCTTT.

The chain joins TRBV2 to TRBJ2-7; the match to TRBD2 covers 13 bases. CDR1 is SNHLY, CDR2 FYNNEI, per germline. There are 12 residues in the CDR3. The V gene end was trimmed by 4 bases and the J gene end by 11 bases; junction bases not matched to a gene: 2. The CDR3, as DNA: TGTGCCAGCAGTGGACTAGCGGGGGGAAAGTACTTC. It yields the protein CASSGLAGGKYF.

V gene TRBV5-4 combines with J gene TRBJ2-3; 7 positions agree with TRBD2. CDR3 length: 14 residues. The V gene's germline CDR1 is SGHNT and CDR2 YYREEE (reference sequence). The V and J ends lost 4 bases and 10 bases, in that order; junction bases with no gene match: 12. This CDR3 reads CASSAVSGVDAQYF. DNA for the CDR3: TGTGCCAGCAGCGCCGTAAGCGGGGTGGATGCGCAGTATTTT.

This clone was counted a few times. CDR3 bases: TGTGCCAGCAGCTTACAACAGGGTGGTCTCGACGAGCAGTACTTC. It specifies CASSLQQGGLDEQYF. The rearrangement joins TRBV7-3 to TRBJ2-7, with D perhaps TRBD1 (6 bases). The CDR3 totals 15 residues. Germline CDR1 SGHTA, CDR2 FQGTGA. The V gene lost 2 bases and the J gene lost 5 bases, with 16 bases spanning the gap.

By proportion, this clone is medium-sized. The chain recombines TRBV5-1 with TRBJ1-3, with 8 bases fitting TRBD1. This CDR3 contains 16 residues. Trimming took 5 bases from V and 1 from J; bases not matched to a gene: 8. Germline V CDR1 and CDR2: SGHRS, YFSETQ. The CDR3 DNA reads as TGCGCCAGCAGTCCCCTCTGGACAGGGTCTGGAAACACCATATATTTT. Its translation: CASSPLWTGSGNTIYF.

This sequence joins TRBV5-1 and TRBJ2-1; 13 positions match TRBD2. CDR1 is SGHRS and CDR2 is YFSETQ in the germline V gene. CDR3 length: 15 residues. The V and J ends lost 3 bases and 10 bases, in that order; junction bases with no gene match: 7. The CDR3 loop is CASSSGLAGVWEQFF. In DNA form, the CDR3 reads TGCGCCAGCAGCTCCGGACTAGCGGGAGTATGGGAGCAGTTCTTC.

The chain recombines TRBV4-2 with TRBJ1-4; possible D gene TRBD1, 5 bases. The germline V and J ends were trimmed by 0 bases and 0 bases, with 5 bases remaining between them. Germline CDR1 reads LGHNA; CDR2 reads YNFKEQ. There are 15 residues in the CDR3. The CDR3 is CASSQETATNEKLFF. For the CDR3, the DNA is TGTGCCAGCAGCCAAGAGACAGCAACTAATGAAAAACTGTTTTTT.